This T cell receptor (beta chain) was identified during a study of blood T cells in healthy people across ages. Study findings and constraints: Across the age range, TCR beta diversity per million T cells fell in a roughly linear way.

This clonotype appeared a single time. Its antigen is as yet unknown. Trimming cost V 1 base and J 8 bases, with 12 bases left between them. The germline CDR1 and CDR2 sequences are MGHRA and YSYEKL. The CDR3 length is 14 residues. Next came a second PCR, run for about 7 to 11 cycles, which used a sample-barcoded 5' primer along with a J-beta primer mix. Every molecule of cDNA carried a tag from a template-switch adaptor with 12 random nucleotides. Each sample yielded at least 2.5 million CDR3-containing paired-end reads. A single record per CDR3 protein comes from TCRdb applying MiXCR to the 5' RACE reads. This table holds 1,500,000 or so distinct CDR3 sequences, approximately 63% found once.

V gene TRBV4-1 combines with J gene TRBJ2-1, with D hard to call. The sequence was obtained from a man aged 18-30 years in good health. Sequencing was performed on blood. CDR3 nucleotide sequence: TGCGCCAGCAGCCAAGTGGCTCCTAAGGATGAGCAGTTCTTC. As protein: CASSQVAPKDEQFF.